One sample yielded the 4 T cell receptor beta chains listed below, sequenced in a study of T cells in Graves' hyperthyroidism and ophthalmopathy. Authors of the study amplified TCR beta CDR3 regions from RNA transcripts. A set of HTBI primers served as the primers for a first-round RT-PCR of the TCR CDR3. TCRdb processed the multiplex PCR reads anew with MiXCR; each CDR3 protein has one entry. The repertoire has a few hundred thousand distinct CDR3 sequences, over 15% of them found once; the top ten carry approximately 16%. Sequences were obtained from blood. These receptor sequences come from a woman between 18 and 29 years old with Graves' ophthalmopathy.

This clonotype was seen many times. This rearrangement joins TRBV20-1 to TRBJ1-1, with 7 nucleotides matching TRBD1. Germline-derived CDR1 and CDR2 are DFQATT and SNEGSKA (reference sequence). This CDR3 has 13 residues. V shed 6 bases, J shed 4 bases, and the junction held 8 bases outside the gene matches. The chain's CDR3 is CSAAKQGSTEAFF. CDR3 DNA: TGCAGTGCGGCTAAACAGGGGAGCACTGAAGCTTTCTTT.

This clonotype occurred many times. The rearrangement joins TRBV30 to TRBJ1-4; D may be TRBD1 (6 bases). The CDR3 extends over 12 amino acids. Germline assignment: CDR1 GTSNPN and CDR2 SVGIG (reference sequence). V was pared by 0 bases and J by 8 bases, with 7 bases between. CDR3 nucleotide sequence: TGTGCCTGGAGTGTTGGGGGCGAAAAACTGTTTTTT. It encodes CAWSVGGEKLFF. Together with reference TRBV30 and TRBJ1-4, the CDR3 gives the full variable domain: SQTIHQWPATLVQPVGSPLSLECTVEGTSNPNLYWYRQAAGRGLQLLFYSVGIGQISSEVPQNLSASRPQDRQFILSSKKLLLSDSGFYLCAWSVGGEKLFFGSGTQLSVL.

The table lists this clonotype with many counts. V is TRBV6-2 or TRBV6-3 and J is TRBJ2-5; weak D call: TRBD2 (5 bases). V lost 0 bases and J 4 bases, leaving 12 bases between the germline ends. This CDR3 spans 15 amino acids. In germline, CDR1 is MNHEY, CDR2 SVGEGT. The CDR3 DNA sequence: TGTGCCAGCAGTTACTCGACTAAGGAAATAGAGACCCAGTACTTC. Protein: CASSYSTKEIETQYF.

This chain connects TRBV18 to TRBJ2-1; 7 bases are a match to TRBD1. V was pared by 3 bases and J by 4 bases, with 9 bases of the junction left unmatched. CDR1 is KGHSH and CDR2 is LQKENI in the germline V gene. This CDR3 spans 16 amino acids. The DNA of the CDR3 is TGTGCCAGCTCACCCCCCGACAGGGAATTTTACAATGAGCAGTTCTTC. This codes for CASSPPDREFYNEQFF.